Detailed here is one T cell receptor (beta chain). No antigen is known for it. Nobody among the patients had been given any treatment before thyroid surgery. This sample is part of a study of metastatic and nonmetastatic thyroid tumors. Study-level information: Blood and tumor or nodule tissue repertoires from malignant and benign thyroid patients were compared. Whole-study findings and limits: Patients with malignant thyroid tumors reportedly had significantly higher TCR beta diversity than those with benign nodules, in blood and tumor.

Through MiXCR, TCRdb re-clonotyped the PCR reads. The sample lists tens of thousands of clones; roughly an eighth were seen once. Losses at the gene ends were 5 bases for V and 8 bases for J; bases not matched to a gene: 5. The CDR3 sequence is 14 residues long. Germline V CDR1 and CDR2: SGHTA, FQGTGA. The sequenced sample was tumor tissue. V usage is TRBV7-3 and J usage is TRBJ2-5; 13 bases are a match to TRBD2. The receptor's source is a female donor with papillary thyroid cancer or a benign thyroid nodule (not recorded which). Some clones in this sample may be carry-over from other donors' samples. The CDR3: CASSPGLAGDTQYF. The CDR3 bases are TGTGCCAGCAGCCCTGGACTAGCGGGAGATACCCAGTACTTC.